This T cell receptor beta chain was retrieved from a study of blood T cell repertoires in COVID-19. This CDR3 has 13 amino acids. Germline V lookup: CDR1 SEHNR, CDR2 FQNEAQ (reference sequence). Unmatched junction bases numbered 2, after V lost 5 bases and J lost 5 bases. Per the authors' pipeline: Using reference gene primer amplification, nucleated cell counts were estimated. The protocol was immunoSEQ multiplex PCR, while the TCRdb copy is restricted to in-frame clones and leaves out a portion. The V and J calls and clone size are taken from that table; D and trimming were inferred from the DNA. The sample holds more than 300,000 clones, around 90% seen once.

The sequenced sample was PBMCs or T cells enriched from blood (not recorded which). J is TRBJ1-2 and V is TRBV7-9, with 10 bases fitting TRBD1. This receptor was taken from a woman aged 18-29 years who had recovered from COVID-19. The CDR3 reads CASSPDRGYGYTF. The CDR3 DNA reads TGTGCCAGCAGCCCGGACAGGGGGTATGGCTACACCTTC. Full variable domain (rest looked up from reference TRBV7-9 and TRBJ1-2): DTGVSQNPRHKITKRGQNVTFRCDPISEHNRLYWYRQTLGQGPEFLTYFQNEAQLEKSRLLSDRFSAERPKGSFSTLEIQRTEQGDSAMYLCASSPDRGYGYTFGSGTRLTVV.